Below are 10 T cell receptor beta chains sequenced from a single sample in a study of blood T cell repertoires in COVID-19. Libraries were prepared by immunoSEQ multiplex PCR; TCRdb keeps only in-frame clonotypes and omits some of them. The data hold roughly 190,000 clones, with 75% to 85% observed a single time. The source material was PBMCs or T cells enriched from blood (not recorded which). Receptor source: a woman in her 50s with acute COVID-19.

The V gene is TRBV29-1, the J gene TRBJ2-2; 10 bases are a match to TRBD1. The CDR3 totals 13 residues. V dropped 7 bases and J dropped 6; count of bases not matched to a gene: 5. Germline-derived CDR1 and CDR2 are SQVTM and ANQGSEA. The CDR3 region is CSAGQGVAGELFF. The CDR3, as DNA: TGCAGCGCCGGACAGGGGGTGGCCGGGGAGCTGTTTTTT.

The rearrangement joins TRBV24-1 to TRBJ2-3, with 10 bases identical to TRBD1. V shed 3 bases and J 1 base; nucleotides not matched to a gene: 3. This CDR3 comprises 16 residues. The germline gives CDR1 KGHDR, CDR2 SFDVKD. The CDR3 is CATSDTGTGGTDTQYF. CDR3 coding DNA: TGTGCCACCAGTGATACCGGGACAGGGGGCACAGATACGCAGTATTTT.

The CDR3 loop is CASSEGTGIDYGYTF. The DNA of the CDR3 is TGTGCCAGCAGTGAAGGGACAGGGATTGACTATGGCTACACCTTC. The V and J genes are TRBV6-1 and TRBJ1-2, with 8 bases that match TRBD1. In germline, CDR1 is MNHNS, CDR2 SASEGT. The length of the CDR3 is 15 residues. After removal of 1 base from V and 3 bases from J, the junction contained 4 bases not matched to a gene.

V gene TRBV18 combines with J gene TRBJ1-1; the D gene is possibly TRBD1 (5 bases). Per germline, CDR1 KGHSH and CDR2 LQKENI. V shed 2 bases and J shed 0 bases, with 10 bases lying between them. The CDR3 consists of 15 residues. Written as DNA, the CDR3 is TGTGCCAGCTCACCAATCGACAGTCTGAACACTGAAGCTTTCTTT. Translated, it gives CASSPIDSLNTEAFF.

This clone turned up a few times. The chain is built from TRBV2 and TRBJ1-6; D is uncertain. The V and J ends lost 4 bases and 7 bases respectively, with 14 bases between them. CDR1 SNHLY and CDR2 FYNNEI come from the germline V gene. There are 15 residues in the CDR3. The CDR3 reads CASSVYGSDNSPLHF. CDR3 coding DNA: TGTGCCAGCAGTGTTTACGGGTCCGACAATTCACCCCTCCACTTT.

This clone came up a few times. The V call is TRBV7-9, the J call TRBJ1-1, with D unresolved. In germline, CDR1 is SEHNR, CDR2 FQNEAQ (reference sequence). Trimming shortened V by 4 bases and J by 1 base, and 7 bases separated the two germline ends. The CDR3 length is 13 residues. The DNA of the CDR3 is TGTGCCAGCAGCTGGGCCTCGAACACTGAAGCTTTCTTT. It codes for CASSWASNTEAFF.

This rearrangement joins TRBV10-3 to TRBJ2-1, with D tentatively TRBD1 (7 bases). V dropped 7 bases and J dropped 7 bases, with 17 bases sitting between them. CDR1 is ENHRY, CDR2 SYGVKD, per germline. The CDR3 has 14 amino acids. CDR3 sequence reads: CAIKEGAIVNEQFF. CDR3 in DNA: TGTGCCATCAAGGAGGGGGCGATTGTTAATGAGCAGTTCTTC.

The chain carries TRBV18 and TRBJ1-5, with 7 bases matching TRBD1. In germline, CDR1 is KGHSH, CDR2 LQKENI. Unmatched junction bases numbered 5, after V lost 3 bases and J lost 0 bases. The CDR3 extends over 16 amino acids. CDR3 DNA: TGTGCCAGCTCACCCCGGGACAGCTATAGCAATCAGCCCCAGCATTTT. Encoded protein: CASSPRDSYSNQPQHF.

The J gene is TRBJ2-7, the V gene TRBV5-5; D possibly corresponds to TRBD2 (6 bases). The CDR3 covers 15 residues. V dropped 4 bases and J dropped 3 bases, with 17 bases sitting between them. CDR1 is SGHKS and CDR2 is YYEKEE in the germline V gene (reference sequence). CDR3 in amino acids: CASSPPGGIVYEQYV. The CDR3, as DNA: TGTGCCAGCAGCCCGCCCGGGGGAATCGTCTACGAGCAGTACGTC.

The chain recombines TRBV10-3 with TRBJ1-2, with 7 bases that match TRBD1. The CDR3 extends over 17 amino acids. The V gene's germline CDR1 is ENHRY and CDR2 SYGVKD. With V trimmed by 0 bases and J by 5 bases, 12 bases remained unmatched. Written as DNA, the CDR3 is TGTGCCATCAGTGAGTCGTCGGAGGGCAGGGGGAGGTATGGCTACACCTTC. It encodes CAISESSEGRGRYGYTF.